These 10 T cell receptor beta chains originate from one sample sequenced in a study of cytomegalovirus exposure and HLA in healthy donors. Primers included in the PCR were 60 Vbeta and 13 Jbeta primers. Clones were read by immunoSEQ multiplex PCR, and TCRdb kept only the in-frame ones, dropping some. The table shows 100,000 to 150,000 clones, with roughly 83% occurring only once. Input material: PBMCs. These receptors all come from a girl between 2 and 10 years old in good health and CMV-seronegative.

The J gene is TRBJ1-4, the V gene TRBV14, with unresolved D. The V end lost 1 base, the J end lost 3 bases, and 15 bases lay between the germline ends. The germline CDR1 and CDR2 sequences are SGHDN and FVKESK. This CDR3 is 17 amino acids long. DNA of the CDR3: TGTGCCAGCAGCCAAGCCTTAGGATTGAGGGCTAATGAAAAACTGTTTTTT. Translated, it gives CASSQALGLRANEKLFF.

The chain links TRBV11-2 to TRBJ2-7; D uncertain. This CDR3 spans 12 amino acids. Germline V lookup: CDR1 SGHAT, CDR2 FQNNGV. Between the trimmed V and J ends, which lost 1 base and 6 bases, there was a span of 7 bases. The DNA of the CDR3 is TGTGCCAGCAGCTTAGGGGCCCTCGAGCAGTACTTC. Protein sequence: CASSLGALEQYF.

CDR3: CASSPRGGHSYGYTF. The CDR3 DNA reads TGTGCCAGCTCACCACGAGGCGGACACTCGTATGGCTACACCTTC. The V and J genes are TRBV18 and TRBJ1-2; perhaps TRBD1 as D (5 bases). CDR3 length: 15 amino acids. V shed 1 base and J shed 5 bases, with 14 bases lying between them. CDR1 KGHSH and CDR2 LQKENI come from the germline V gene.

V and J are TRBV7-3 and TRBJ2-3; the match to TRBD2 covers 9 bases. The CDR3 contains 15 residues. CDR1 SGHTA and CDR2 FQGTGA come from the germline V gene. Losses at the gene ends were 2 bases for V and 7 bases for J; bases not matched to a gene: 7. CDR3 nucleotides: TGTGCCAGCAGCTTAGCGGGAGGGCCAGCGAATACGCAGTATTTT. Protein sequence: CASSLAGGPANTQYF.

This sequence joins TRBV27 and TRBJ2-7; possible D gene TRBD2, 6 bases. Germline V gene lookup returns CDR1 MNHEY and CDR2 SMNVEV (reference sequence). The CDR3 spans 15 residues. The ends were cut back, 2 bases at V and 3 bases at J, with 14 bases in the middle. CDR3 sequence reads: CASSLTGAIIYEQYF. In nucleotides, the CDR3 is TGTGCCAGCAGTTTAACGGGAGCGATTATCTACGAGCAGTACTTC.

This chain joins TRBV28 and TRBJ2-7, with 10 bases identical to TRBD1. Germline lookup yields CDR1 MDHEN and CDR2 SYDVKM. The CDR3 consists of 17 residues. Unmatched junction bases numbered 13, after V lost 3 bases and J lost 5 bases. This chain's CDR3 is CASSLGIIRDRGHEQYF. The CDR3 nucleotides are TGTGCCAGCAGTTTGGGGATCATTAGGGACAGGGGTCACGAGCAGTACTTC.

J is TRBJ1-1 and V is TRBV19; TRBD1 agrees at 7 bases. Germline-derived CDR1 and CDR2 are LNHDA and SQIVND (reference sequence). This CDR3 has 15 residues. Trimming took 3 bases from V and 1 from J; bases not matched to a gene: 5. The CDR3: CASSIWDSGNTEAFF. As DNA, the CDR3 is TGTGCCAGTAGTATCTGGGACAGCGGGAACACTGAAGCTTTCTTT.

The genes are TRBV9 and TRBJ2-7; 12 positions agree with TRBD2. The CDR3 length is 15 residues. Unmatched junction bases numbered 6, after V lost 4 bases and J lost 4 bases. Germline lookup yields CDR1 SGDLS and CDR2 YYNGEE. CDR3 protein: CASSPTSGGVYEQYF. The CDR3 DNA reads TGTGCCAGCAGCCCGACTAGCGGGGGAGTGTACGAGCAGTACTTC.

The chain carries TRBV19 and TRBJ2-2; a possible D gene is TRBD1 (7 bases). This CDR3 has 16 amino acids. Trimming shortened V by 7 bases and J by 0 bases, and 15 bases separated the two germline ends. Germline V lookup: CDR1 LNHDA, CDR2 SQIVND (reference sequence). The CDR3 nucleotides are TGTGCCAGTAAGGAGGGACAGACCGCGAACACCGGGGAGCTGTTTTTT. Translating gives CASKEGQTANTGELFF. The full variable domain, with the rest looked up from reference TRBV19 and TRBJ2-2, is DGGITQSPKYLFRKEGQNVTLSCEQNLNHDAMYWYRQDPGQGLRLIYYSQIVNDFQKGDIAEGYSVSREKKESFPLTVTSAQKNPTAFYLCASKEGQTANTGELFFGEGSRLTVL.

The rearrangement links TRBV28 to TRBJ2-5; D is unresolved. The CDR3 runs to 13 residues. Germline values: CDR1 MDHEN, CDR2 SYDVKM. Trimming removed 10 bases from V and 7 bases from J, with 19 bases in between. The CDR3 is CATLLAEVGTQYF. The CDR3 nucleotides are TGTGCCACCCTACTTGCGGAAGTGGGGACCCAGTACTTC. Filled out from reference TRBV28 and TRBJ2-5, the complete variable domain reads DVKVTQSSRYLVKRTGEKVFLECVQDMDHENMFWYRQDPGLGLRLIYFSYDVKMKEKGDIPEGYSVSREKKERFSLILESASTNQTSMYLCATLLAEVGTQYFGPGTRLLVL.